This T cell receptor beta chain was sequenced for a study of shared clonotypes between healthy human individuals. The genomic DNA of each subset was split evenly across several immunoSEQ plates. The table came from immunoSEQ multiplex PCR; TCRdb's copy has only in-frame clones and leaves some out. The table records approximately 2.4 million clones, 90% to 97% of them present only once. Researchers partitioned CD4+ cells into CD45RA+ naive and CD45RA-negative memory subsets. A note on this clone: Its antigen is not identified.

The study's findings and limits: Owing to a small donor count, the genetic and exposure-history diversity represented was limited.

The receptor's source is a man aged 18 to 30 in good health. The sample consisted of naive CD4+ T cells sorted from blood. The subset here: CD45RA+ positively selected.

The CDR3, as DNA: TGTGCCAGCAGTTCCGGACTAGCGGCCTTCGGTAAGCAGTTCTTC. The encoded protein is CASSSGLAAFGKQFF. The chain joins TRBV27 to TRBJ2-1; 10 nucleotides line up with TRBD2. J gave up 11 bases and V 4 bases, and 11 bases lay outside the gene matches. Germline CDR1 is MNHEY and CDR2 is SMNVEV (reference sequence). The CDR3 spans 15 residues.